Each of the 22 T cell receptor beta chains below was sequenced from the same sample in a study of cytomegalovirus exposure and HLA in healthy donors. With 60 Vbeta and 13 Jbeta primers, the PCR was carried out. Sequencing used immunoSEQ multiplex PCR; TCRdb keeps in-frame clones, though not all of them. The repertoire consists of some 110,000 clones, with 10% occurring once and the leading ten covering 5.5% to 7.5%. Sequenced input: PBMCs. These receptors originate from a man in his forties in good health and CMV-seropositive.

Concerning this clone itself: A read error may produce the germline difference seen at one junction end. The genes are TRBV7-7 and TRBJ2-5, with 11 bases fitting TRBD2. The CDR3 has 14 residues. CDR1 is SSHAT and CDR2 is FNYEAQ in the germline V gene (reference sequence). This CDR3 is CASSLGLAGETQYF. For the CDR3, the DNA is TGTGCTAGCAGCTTAGGACTAGCGGGAGAGACCCAGTACTTC.

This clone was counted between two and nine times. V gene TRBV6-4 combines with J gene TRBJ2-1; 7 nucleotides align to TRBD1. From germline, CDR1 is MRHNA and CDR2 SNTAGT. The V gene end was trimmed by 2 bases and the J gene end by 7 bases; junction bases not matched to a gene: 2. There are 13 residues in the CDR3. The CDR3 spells CASSDNRGNEQFF. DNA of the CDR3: TGTGCCAGCAGTGACAACAGGGGAAATGAGCAGTTCTTC.

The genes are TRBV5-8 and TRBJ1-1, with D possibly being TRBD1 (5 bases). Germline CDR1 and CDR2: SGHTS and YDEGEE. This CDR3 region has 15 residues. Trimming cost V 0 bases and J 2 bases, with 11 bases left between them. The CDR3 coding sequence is TGTGCCAGCAGCTTGGCCCCGTGGGGCAACACTGAAGCTTTCTTT. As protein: CASSLAPWGNTEAFF.

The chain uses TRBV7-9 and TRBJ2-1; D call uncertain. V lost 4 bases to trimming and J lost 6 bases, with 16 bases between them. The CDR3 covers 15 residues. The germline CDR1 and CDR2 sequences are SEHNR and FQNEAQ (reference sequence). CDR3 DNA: TGTGCCAGCAGCTCCGGAGTTAGAATGATCAATGAGCAGTTCTTC. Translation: CASSSGVRMINEQFF. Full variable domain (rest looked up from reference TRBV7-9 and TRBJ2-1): DTGVSQNPRHKITKRGQNVTFRCDPISEHNRLYWYRQTLGQGPEFLTYFQNEAQLEKSRLLSDRFSAERPKGSFSTLEIQRTEQGDSAMYLCASSSGVRMINEQFFGPGTRLTVL.

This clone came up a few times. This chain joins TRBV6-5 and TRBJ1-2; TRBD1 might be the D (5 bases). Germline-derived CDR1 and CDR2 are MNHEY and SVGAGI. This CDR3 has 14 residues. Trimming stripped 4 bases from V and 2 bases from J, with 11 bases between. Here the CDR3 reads CASSSPRQNYGYTF. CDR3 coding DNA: TGTGCCAGCAGTTCCCCCAGACAGAACTATGGCTACACCTTC.

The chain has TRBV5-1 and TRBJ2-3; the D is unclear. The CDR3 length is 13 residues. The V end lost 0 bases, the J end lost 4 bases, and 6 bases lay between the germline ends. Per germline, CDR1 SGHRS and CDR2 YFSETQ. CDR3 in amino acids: CASSLEPADTQYF. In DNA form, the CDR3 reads TGCGCCAGCAGCTTGGAGCCGGCAGATACGCAGTATTTT.

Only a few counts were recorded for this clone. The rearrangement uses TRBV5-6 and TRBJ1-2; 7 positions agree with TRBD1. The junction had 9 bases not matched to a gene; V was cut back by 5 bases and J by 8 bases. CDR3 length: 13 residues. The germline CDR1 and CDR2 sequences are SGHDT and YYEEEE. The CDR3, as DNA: TGTGCCAGCAGTCCCCAGACAGGGAGCGGCTACACCTTC. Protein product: CASSPQTGSGYTF.

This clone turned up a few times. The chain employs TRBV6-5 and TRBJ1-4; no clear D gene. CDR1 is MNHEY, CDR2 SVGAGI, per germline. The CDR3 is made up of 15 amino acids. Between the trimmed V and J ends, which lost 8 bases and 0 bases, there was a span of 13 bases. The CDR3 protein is CASGRVAATNEKLFF. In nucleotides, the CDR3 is TGTGCCAGCGGTAGAGTAGCAGCAACTAATGAAAAACTGTTTTTT.

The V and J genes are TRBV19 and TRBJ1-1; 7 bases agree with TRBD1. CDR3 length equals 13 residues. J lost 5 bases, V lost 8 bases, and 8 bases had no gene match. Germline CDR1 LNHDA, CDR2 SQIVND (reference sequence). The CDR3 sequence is CASVWSGGTEAFF. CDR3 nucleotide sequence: TGTGCCAGTGTTTGGTCAGGGGGAACTGAAGCTTTCTTT.

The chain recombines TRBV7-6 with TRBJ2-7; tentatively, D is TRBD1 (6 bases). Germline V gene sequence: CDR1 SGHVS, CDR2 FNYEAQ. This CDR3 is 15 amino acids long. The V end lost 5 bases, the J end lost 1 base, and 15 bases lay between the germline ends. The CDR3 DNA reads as TGTGCCAGCAGCCCTCCCCGGGACATTTCCTACGAGCAGTACTTC. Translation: CASSPPRDISYEQYF. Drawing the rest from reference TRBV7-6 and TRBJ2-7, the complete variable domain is GAGVSQSPRYKVTKRGQDVALRCDPISGHVSLYWYRQALGQGPEFLTYFNYEAQQDKSGLPNDRFSAERPEGSISTLTIQRTEQRDSAMYRCASSPPRDISYEQYFGPGTRLTVT.

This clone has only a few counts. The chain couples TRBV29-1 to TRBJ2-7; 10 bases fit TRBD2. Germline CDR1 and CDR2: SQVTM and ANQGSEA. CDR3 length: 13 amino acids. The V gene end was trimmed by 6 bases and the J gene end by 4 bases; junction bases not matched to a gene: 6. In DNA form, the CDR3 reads TGCAGCGTCAGGACTAGCGGTAGTTACGAGCAGTACTTC. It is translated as CSVRTSGSYEQYF.

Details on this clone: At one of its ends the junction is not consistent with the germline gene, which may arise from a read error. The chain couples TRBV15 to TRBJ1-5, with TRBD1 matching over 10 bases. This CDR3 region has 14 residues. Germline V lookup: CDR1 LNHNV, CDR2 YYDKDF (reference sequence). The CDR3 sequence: CATSWTGGNQSQHF. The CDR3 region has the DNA TGTGCCACCAGCTGGACAGGGGGGAATCAGTCCCAGCATTTT.

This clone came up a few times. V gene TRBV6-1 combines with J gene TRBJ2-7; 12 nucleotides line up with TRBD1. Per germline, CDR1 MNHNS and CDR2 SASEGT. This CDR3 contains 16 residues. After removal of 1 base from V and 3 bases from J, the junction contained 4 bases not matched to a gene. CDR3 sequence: CASSEVGQGAFYEQYF. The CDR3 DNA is TGTGCCAGCAGTGAAGTGGGACAGGGGGCGTTCTACGAGCAGTACTTC.

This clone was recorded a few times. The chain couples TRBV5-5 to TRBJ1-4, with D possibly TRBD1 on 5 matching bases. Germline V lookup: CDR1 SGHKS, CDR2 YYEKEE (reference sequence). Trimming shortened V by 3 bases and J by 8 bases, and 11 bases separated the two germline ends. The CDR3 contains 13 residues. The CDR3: CASSWGGEEKLFF. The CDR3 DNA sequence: TGTGCCAGCAGCTGGGGAGGGGAGGAAAAACTGTTTTTT.

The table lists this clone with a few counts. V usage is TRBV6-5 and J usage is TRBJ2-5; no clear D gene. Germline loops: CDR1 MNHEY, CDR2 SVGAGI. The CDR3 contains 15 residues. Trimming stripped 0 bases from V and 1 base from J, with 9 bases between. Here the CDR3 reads CASSYSIATQETQYF. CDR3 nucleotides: TGTGCCAGCAGTTACTCGATAGCAACCCAAGAGACCCAGTACTTC.

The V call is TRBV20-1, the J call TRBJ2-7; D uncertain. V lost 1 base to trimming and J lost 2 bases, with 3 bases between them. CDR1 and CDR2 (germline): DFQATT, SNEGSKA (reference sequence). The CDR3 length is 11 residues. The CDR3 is CSARATYEQYF. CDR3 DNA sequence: TGCAGTGCTAGAGCCACCTACGAGCAGTACTTC.

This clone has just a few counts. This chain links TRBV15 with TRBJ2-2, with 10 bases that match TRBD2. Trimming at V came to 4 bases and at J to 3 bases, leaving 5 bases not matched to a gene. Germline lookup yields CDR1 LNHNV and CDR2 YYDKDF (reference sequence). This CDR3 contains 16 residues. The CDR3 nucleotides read TGTGCCACCAGCATACCACTAGCGGGACACACCGGGGAGCTGTTTTTT. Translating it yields CATSIPLAGHTGELFF.

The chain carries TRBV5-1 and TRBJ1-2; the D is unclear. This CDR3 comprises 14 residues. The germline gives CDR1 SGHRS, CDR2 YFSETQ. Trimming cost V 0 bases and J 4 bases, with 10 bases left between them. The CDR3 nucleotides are TGCGCCAGCAGCTTGGCCGCCCCCGGCTATGGCTACACCTTC. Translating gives CASSLAAPGYGYTF.

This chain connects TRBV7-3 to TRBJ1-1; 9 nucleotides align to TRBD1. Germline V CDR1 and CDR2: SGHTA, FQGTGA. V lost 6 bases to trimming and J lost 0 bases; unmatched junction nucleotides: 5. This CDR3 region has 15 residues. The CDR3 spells CASSTGGPLNTEAFF. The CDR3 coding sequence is TGTGCCAGCAGTACAGGGGGCCCCTTGAACACTGAAGCTTTCTTT.

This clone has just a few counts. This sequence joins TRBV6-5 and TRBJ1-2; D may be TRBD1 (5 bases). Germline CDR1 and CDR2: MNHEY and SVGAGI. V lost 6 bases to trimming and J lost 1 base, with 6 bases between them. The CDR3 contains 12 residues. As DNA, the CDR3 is TGTGCCAGCAGCCAGGGTAACTATGGCTACACCTTC. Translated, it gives CASSQGNYGYTF.

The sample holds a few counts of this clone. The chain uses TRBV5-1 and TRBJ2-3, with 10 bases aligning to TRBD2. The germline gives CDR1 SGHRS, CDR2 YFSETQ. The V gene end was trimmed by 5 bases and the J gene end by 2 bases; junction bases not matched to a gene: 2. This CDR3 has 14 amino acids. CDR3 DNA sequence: TGCGCCAGCAGAGCGGGAGGGGACACAGATACGCAGTATTTT. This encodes CASRAGGDTDTQYF. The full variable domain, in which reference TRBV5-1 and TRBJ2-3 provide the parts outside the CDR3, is KAGVTQTPRYLIKTRGQQVTLSCSPISGHRSVSWYQQTPGQGLQFLFEYFSETQRNKGNFPGRFSGRQFSNSRSEMNVSTLELGDSALYLCASRAGGDTDTQYFGPGTRLTVL.

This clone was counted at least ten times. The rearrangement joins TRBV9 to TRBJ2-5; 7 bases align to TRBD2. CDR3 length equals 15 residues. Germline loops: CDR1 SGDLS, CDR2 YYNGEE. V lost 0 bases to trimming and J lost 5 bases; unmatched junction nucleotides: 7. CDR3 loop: CASSVERGGLETQYF. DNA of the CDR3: TGTGCCAGCAGCGTAGAGAGGGGAGGGCTCGAGACCCAGTACTTC.